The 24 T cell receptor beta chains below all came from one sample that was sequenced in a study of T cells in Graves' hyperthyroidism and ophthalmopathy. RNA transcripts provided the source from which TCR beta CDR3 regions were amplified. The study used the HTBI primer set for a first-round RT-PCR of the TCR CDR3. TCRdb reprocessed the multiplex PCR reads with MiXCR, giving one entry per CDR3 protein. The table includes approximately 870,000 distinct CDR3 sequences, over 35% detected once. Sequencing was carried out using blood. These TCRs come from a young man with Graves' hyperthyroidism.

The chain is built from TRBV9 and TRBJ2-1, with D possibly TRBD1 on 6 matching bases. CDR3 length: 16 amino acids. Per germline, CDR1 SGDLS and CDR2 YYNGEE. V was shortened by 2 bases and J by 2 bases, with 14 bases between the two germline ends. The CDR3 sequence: CASSVTAGTPYNEQFF. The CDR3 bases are TGTGCCAGCAGCGTCACAGCCGGGACACCCTACAATGAGCAGTTCTTC.

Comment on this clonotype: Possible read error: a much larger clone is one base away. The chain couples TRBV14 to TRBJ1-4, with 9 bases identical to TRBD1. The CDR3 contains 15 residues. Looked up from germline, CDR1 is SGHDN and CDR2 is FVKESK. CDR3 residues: CTSSQPGQGNEKLFF. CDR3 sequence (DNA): TGTACCAGCAGCCAGCCGGGACAGGGTAATGAAAAACTGTTTTTT.

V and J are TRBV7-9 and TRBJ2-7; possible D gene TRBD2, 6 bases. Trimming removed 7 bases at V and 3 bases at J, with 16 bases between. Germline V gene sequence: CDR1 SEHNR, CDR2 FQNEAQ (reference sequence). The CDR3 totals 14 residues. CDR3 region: CASNLAGTNYEQYF. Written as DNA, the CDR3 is TGTGCCAGCAACCTGGCGGGGACGAACTACGAGCAGTACTTC.

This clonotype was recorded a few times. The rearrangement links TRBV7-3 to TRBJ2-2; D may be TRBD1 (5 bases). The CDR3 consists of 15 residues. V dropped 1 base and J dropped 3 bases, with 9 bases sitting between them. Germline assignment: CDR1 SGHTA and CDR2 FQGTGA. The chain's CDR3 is CASSLRGKDTGELFF. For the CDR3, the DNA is TGTGCCAGCAGCTTAAGGGGCAAGGACACCGGGGAGCTGTTTTTT.

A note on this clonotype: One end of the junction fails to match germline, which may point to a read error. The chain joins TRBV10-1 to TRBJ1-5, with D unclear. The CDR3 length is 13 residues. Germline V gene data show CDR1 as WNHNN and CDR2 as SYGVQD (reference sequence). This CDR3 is CASHRLGNQPQHF. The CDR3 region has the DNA TGTGCCAGCCATCGCTTGGGGAATCAGCCCCAGCATTTT.

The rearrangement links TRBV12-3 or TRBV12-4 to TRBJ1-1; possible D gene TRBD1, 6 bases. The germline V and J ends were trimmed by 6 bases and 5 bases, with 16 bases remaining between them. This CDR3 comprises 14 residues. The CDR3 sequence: CASREQGLLTEAFF. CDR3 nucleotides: TGTGCCAGCAGGGAACAGGGTCTTTTGACTGAAGCTTTCTTT.

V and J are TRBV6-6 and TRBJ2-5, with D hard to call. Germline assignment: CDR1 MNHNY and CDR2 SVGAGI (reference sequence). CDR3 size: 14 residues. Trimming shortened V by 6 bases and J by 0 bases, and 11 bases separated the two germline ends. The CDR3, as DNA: TGTGCCAGCAGAACCTTCAGAGACCAAGAGACCCAGTACTTC. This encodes CASRTFRDQETQYF.

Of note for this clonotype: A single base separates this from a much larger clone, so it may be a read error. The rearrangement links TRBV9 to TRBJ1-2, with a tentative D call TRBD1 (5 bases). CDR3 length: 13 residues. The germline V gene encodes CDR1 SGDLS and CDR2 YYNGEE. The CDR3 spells CASEGAGAYDYTF. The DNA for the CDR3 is TGTGCCAGCGAAGGGGCAGGTGCATATGACTACACCTTC.

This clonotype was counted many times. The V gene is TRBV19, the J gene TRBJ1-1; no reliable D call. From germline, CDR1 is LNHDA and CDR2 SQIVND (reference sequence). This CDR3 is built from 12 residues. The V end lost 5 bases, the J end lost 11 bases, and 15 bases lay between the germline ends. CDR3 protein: CASSVREGTAFF. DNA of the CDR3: TGTGCCAGTAGTGTCAGAGAGGGCACGGCTTTCTTT. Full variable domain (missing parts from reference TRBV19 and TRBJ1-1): DGGITQSPKYLFRKEGQNVTLSCEQNLNHDAMYWYRQDPGQGLRLIYYSQIVNDFQKGDIAEGYSVSREKKESFPLTVTSAQKNPTAFYLCASSVREGTAFFGQGTRLTVV.

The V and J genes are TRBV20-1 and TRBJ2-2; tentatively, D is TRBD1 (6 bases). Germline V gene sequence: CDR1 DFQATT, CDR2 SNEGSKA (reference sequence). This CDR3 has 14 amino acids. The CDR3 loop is CSTTRVKGAGELFF. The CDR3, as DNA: TGCAGCACTACCAGGGTGAAGGGGGCCGGGGAGCTGTTTTTT.

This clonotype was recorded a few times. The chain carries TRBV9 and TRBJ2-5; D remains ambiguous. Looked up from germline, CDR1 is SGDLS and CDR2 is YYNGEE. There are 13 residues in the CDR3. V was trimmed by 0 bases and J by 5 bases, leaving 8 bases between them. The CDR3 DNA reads TGTGCCAGCAGCGTAGCGGCGTGGGAGACCCAGTACTTC. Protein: CASSVAAWETQYF.

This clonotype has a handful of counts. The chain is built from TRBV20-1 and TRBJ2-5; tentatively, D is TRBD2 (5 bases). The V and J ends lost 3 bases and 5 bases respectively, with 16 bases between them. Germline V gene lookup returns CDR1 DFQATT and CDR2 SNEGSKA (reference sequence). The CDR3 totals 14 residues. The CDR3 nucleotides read TGCAGTGCTAGGGCTGGACTCGACGGGGAGACCCAGTACTTC. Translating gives CSARAGLDGETQYF.

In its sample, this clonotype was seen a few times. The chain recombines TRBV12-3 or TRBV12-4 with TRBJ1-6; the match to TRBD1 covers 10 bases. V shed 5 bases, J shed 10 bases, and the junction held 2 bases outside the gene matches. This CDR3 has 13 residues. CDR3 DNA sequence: TGTGCCAGCAGTCAGACAGGGGGCTCACCCCTCCACTTT. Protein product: CASSQTGGSPLHF.

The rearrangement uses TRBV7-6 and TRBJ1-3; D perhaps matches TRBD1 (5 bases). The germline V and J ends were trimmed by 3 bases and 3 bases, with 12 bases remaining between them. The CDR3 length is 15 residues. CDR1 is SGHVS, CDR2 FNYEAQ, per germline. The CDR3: CASSFAGGYGNTIYF. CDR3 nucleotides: TGTGCCAGCAGCTTCGCCGGGGGATATGGAAACACCATATATTTT. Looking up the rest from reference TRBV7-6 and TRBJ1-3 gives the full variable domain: GAGVSQSPRYKVTKRGQDVALRCDPISGHVSLYWYRQALGQGPEFLTYFNYEAQQDKSGLPNDRFSAERPEGSISTLTIQRTEQRDSAMYRCASSFAGGYGNTIYFGEGSWLTVV.

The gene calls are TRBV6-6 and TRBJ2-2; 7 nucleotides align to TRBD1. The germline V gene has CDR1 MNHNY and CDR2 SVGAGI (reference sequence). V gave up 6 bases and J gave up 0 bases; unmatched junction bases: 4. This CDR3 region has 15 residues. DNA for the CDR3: TGTGCCAGCAGCCAACAGGGGTCGAACACCGGGGAGCTGTTTTTT. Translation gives CASSQQGSNTGELFF.

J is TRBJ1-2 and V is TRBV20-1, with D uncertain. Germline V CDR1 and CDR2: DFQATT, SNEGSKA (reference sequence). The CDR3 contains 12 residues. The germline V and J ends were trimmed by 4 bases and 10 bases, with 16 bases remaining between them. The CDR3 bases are TGCAGTGCTAAAAGGCAAGTCAACATCTACACCTTC. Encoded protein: CSAKRQVNIYTF.

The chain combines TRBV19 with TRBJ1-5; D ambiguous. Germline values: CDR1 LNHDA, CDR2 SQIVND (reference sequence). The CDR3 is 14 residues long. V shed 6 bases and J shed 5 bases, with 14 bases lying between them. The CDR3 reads CASRAGQIYQPQHF. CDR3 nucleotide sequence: TGTGCCAGTAGGGCGGGCCAGATCTATCAGCCCCAGCATTTT.

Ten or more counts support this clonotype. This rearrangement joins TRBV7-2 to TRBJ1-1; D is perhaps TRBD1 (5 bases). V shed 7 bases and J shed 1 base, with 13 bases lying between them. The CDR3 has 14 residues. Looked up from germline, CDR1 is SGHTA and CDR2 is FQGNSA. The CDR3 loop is CASTAFGQNTEAFF. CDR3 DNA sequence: TGTGCCAGCACCGCCTTCGGACAGAACACTGAAGCTTTCTTT. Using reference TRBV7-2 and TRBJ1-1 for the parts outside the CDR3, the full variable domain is GAGVSQSPSNKVTEKGKDVELRCDPISGHTALYWYRQSLGQGLEFLIYFQGNSAPDKSGLPSDRFSAERTGGSVSTLTIQRTQQEDSAVYLCASTAFGQNTEAFFGQGTRLTVV.

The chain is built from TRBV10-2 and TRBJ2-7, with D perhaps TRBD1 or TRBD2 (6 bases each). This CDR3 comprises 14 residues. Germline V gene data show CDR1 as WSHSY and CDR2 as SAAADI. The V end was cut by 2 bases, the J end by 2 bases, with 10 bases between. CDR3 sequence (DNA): TGCGCCAGCAGTGAGAGGGGGGCCGCCTACGAGCAGTACTTC. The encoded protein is CASSERGAAYEQYF.

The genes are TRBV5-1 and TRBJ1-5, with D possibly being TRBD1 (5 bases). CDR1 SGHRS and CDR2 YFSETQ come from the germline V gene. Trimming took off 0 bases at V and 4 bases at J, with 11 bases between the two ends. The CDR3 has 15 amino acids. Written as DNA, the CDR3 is TGCGCCAGCAGCTTGGATCCGGGGGGGAATCAGCCCCAGCATTTT. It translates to CASSLDPGGNQPQHF.

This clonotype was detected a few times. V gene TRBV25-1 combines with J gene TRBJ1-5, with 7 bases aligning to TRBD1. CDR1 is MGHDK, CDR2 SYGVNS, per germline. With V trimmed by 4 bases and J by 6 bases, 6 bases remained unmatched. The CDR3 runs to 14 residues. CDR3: CASSAEQGLQPQHF. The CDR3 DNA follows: TGTGCCAGCAGTGCCGAACAGGGGCTTCAGCCCCAGCATTTT.

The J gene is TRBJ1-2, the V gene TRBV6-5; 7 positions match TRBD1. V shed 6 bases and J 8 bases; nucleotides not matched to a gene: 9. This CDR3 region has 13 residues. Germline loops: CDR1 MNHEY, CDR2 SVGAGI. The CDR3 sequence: CASSDSTGLGYTF. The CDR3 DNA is TGTGCCAGCAGCGACTCGACAGGGCTCGGCTACACCTTC.

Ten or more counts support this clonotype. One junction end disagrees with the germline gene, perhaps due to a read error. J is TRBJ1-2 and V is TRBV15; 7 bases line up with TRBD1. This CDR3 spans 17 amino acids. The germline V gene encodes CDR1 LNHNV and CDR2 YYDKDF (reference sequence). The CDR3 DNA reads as TGTGCCACCAGCAGAGAGAGGCGTAGGGGGCGGTTTACGGAACACGCCTTC. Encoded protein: CATSRERRRGRFTEHAF.

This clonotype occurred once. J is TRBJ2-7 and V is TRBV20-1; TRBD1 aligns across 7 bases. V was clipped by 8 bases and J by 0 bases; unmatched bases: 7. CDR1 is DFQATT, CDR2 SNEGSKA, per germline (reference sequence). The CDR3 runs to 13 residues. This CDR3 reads CSFRQGVSYEQYF. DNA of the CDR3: TGCAGTTTCCGACAGGGAGTCTCCTACGAGCAGTACTTC.